This is a list of T cell receptor beta chains from one sample in a study of cytomegalovirus exposure and HLA in healthy donors. Data came from immunoSEQ multiplex PCR; TCRdb stores just in-frame clones and leaves some out. The sample includes 150,000 or so clones, approximately 80% of them seen just once. The specimen sequenced was PBMCs. The source is a man aged 30-40 years in good health and CMV-seropositive. Both conserved end residues are part of each CDR3. Fields, in order: V gene, J gene, D gene, CDR3 length, clone size, CDR3 protein, CDR3 DNA. A D gene is named only where the DNA matches it firmly. Not all rows give a size; the values are once, few, many and, for expanded clones, a class.

v_gene: TRBV28
j_gene: TRBJ1-2
d_gene: -
len: 13
abundance: once
CDR3aa: CASSLFSGSGYTF
CDR3nt: TGTGCCAGCAGTTTGTTCTCCGGGTCTGGCTACACCTTC

v_gene: TRBV19
j_gene: TRBJ2-3
d_gene: -
len: 14
abundance: few
CDR3aa: CASSVQASTDTQYF
CDR3nt: TGTGCCAGTAGTGTTCAAGCTAGCACAGATACGCAGTATTTT

v_gene: TRBV2
j_gene: TRBJ1-5
d_gene: TRBD1
len: 16
abundance: -
CDR3aa: CASSERAGGGNQPQHF
CDR3nt: TGTGCCAGCAGTGAAAGGGCAGGGGGAGGCAATCAGCCCCAGCATTTT

v_gene: TRBV9
j_gene: TRBJ2-2
d_gene: TRBD1
len: 16
abundance: -
CDR3aa: CASSPGTGGDTGELFF
CDR3nt: TGTGCCAGCAGCCCCGGGACAGGGGGAGACACCGGGGAGCTGTTTTTT

v_gene: TRBV12-5
j_gene: TRBJ1-2
d_gene: -
len: 11
abundance: -
CDR3aa: CASGSYYGYTF
CDR3nt: TGTGCTAGTGGTTCGTACTATGGCTACACCTTC

v_gene: TRBV6-6
j_gene: TRBJ2-7
d_gene: TRBD2
len: 15
abundance: -
CDR3aa: CASSYSTSGSYEQYF
CDR3nt: TGTGCCAGCAGTTACAGTACTAGCGGGAGCTACGAGCAGTACTTC

v_gene: TRBV27
j_gene: TRBJ2-7
d_gene: TRBD1
len: 15
abundance: few
CDR3aa: CASSPGTGYSYEQYF
CDR3nt: TGTGCCAGCAGTCCGGGGACAGGATACTCCTACGAGCAGTACTTC

v_gene: TRBV6-5
j_gene: TRBJ1-6
d_gene: -
len: 14
abundance: -
CDR3aa: CASRRDGGNSPLHF
CDR3nt: TGTGCCAGCAGAAGGGACGGGGGGAATTCACCCCTCCACTTT

v_gene: TRBV6-1
j_gene: TRBJ2-1
d_gene: TRBD2
len: 15
abundance: -
CDR3aa: CASSASGGAPLEQFF
CDR3nt: TGTGCCAGCAGTGCCTCGGGAGGGGCCCCCTTGGAGCAGTTCTTC

v_gene: TRBV5-6
j_gene: TRBJ2-5
d_gene: -
len: 16
abundance: -
CDR3aa: CASSFKSSYGQETQYF
CDR3nt: TGTGCCAGCAGCTTTAAATCTTCCTACGGCCAAGAGACCCAGTACTTC

v_gene: TRBV6-6
j_gene: TRBJ2-7
d_gene: -
len: 16
abundance: few
CDR3aa: CASSNRDTGRSYEQYF
CDR3nt: TGTGCCAGCAGTAACAGGGACACAGGGCGCTCCTACGAGCAGTACTTC

v_gene: TRBV6-6
j_gene: TRBJ2-7
d_gene: TRBD1
len: 15
abundance: once
CDR3aa: CASSYLLDRVVEQYF
CDR3nt: TGTGCCAGCAGTTACTTATTGGACAGGGTTGTGGAGCAGTACTTC

v_gene: TRBV5-4
j_gene: TRBJ2-3
d_gene: TRBD1
len: 15
abundance: -
CDR3aa: CASSLGGQATNTQYF
CDR3nt: TGTGCCAGCAGCTTGGGAGGACAGGCTACGAATACGCAGTATTTT

v_gene: TRBV6-1
j_gene: TRBJ2-1
d_gene: TRBD1
len: 13
abundance: -
CDR3aa: CASSSGQYNEQFF
CDR3nt: TGTGCCAGCAGTTCGGGACAGTACAATGAGCAGTTCTTC

v_gene: TRBV15
j_gene: TRBJ1-2
d_gene: -
len: 15
abundance: -
CDR3aa: CATSQTGSGFHGYTF
CDR3nt: TGTGCCACCAGCCAAACAGGGAGTGGGTTCCATGGCTACACCTTC

v_gene: TRBV30
j_gene: TRBJ2-1
d_gene: -
len: 14
abundance: -
CDR3aa: CAWSRDSGGNEQFF
CDR3nt: TGTGCCTGGAGTAGGGACTCTGGAGGCAATGAGCAGTTCTTC

v_gene: TRBV19
j_gene: TRBJ2-7
d_gene: TRBD1
len: 15
abundance: -
CDR3aa: CASSPSLGTAGEQYF
CDR3nt: TGTGCCAGTAGTCCAAGTCTAGGGACAGCAGGAGAGCAGTACTTC

v_gene: TRBV5-1
j_gene: TRBJ2-1
d_gene: TRBD2
len: 15
abundance: -
CDR3aa: CASSWRTSGRDEQFF
CDR3nt: TGCGCCAGCAGCTGGAGGACTAGCGGGAGGGACGAGCAGTTCTTC

v_gene: TRBV15
j_gene: TRBJ2-7
d_gene: -
len: 15
abundance: -
CDR3aa: CATSLLGGLSYEQYF
CDR3nt: TGTGCCACCAGCTTGCTAGGAGGGCTATCCTACGAGCAGTACTTC

v_gene: TRBV11-1
j_gene: TRBJ1-1
d_gene: TRBD1
len: 16
abundance: -
CDR3aa: CASSFVTGTGGTEAFF
CDR3nt: TGTGCCAGCAGCTTTGTCACCGGGACAGGGGGCACTGAAGCTTTCTTT

v_gene: TRBV28
j_gene: TRBJ2-1
d_gene: TRBD2
len: 16
abundance: -
CDR3aa: CASSSISGREYNEQFF
CDR3nt: TGTGCCAGCAGTTCTATTAGCGGGAGGGAGTACAATGAGCAGTTCTTC

v_gene: TRBV7-9
j_gene: TRBJ2-5
d_gene: TRBD1
len: 13
abundance: -
CDR3aa: CASSTDRGETQYF
CDR3nt: TGTGCCAGCAGCACGGACAGGGGGGAGACCCAGTACTTC

v_gene: TRBV9
j_gene: TRBJ2-7
d_gene: -
len: 14
abundance: -
CDR3aa: CASSIFPGFYEQYF
CDR3nt: TGTGCCAGCAGCATATTTCCGGGATTCTACGAGCAGTACTTC

v_gene: TRBV10-3
j_gene: TRBJ2-5
d_gene: -
len: 13
abundance: -
CDR3aa: CAISDNYQETQYF
CDR3nt: TGTGCCATCAGTGATAACTACCAAGAGACCCAGTACTTC

v_gene: TRBV19
j_gene: TRBJ2-3
d_gene: -
len: 11
abundance: -
CDR3aa: CASSLGPTRYF
CDR3nt: TGTGCCAGTAGTCTGGGCCCTACGCGGTATTTT

v_gene: TRBV6-1
j_gene: TRBJ2-2
d_gene: TRBD2
len: 15
abundance: -
CDR3aa: CASSPLSGGAGELFF
CDR3nt: TGTGCCAGCAGCCCTCTCTCGGGAGGGGCCGGGGAGCTGTTTTTT

v_gene: TRBV20-1
j_gene: TRBJ2-5
d_gene: -
len: 11
abundance: -
CDR3aa: CSVSVKETQYF
CDR3nt: TGCAGTGTCTCAGTAAAAGAGACCCAGTACTTC

v_gene: TRBV6-5
j_gene: TRBJ1-1
d_gene: -
len: 13
abundance: -
CDR3aa: CASSEGQNTEAFF
CDR3nt: TGTGCCAGCAGTGAAGGACAGAACACTGAAGCTTTCTTT

v_gene: TRBV6-1
j_gene: TRBJ2-7
d_gene: TRBD2
len: 16
abundance: -
CDR3aa: CASSAGTSGRRHEQYF
CDR3nt: TGTGCCAGCAGTGCAGGGACTAGCGGGAGGAGGCACGAGCAGTACTTC

v_gene: TRBV7-9
j_gene: TRBJ1-2
d_gene: -
len: 15
abundance: -
CDR3aa: CASSFDLNGGYGYTF
CDR3nt: TGTGCCAGCAGCTTCGATCTAAATGGTGGCTATGGCTACACCTTC

v_gene: TRBV5-4
j_gene: TRBJ1-2
d_gene: TRBD1
len: 15
abundance: once
CDR3aa: CASTINRGLGDGYTF
CDR3nt: TGTGCCAGCACCATAAACAGGGGGCTAGGCGATGGCTACACCTTC

v_gene: TRBV10-2
j_gene: TRBJ2-7
d_gene: TRBD1
len: 14
abundance: -
CDR3aa: CASARQGGDYEQYF
CDR3nt: TGCGCCAGCGCTCGACAGGGTGGGGACTACGAGCAGTACTTC

v_gene: TRBV5-6
j_gene: TRBJ1-5
d_gene: -
len: 13
abundance: -
CDR3aa: CASSPRGNQPQHF
CDR3nt: TGTGCCAGCAGCCCTCGGGGGAATCAGCCCCAGCATTTT

v_gene: TRBV6-5
j_gene: TRBJ1-6
d_gene: -
len: 12
abundance: -
CDR3aa: CASSRGNSPLHF
CDR3nt: TGTGCCAGCAGCCGGGGGAATTCACCCCTCCACTTT

v_gene: TRBV18
j_gene: TRBJ2-1
d_gene: -
len: 13
abundance: -
CDR3aa: CASSPGLGAGQFF
CDR3nt: TGTGCCAGCTCACCTGGACTGGGCGCGGGACAGTTCTTC

v_gene: TRBV11-2
j_gene: TRBJ2-3
d_gene: TRBD1
len: 15
abundance: few
CDR3aa: CASSGGTGYTDTQYF
CDR3nt: TGTGCCAGCAGCGGAGGGACAGGGTACACAGATACGCAGTATTTT

v_gene: TRBV19
j_gene: TRBJ1-2
d_gene: -
len: 16
abundance: -
CDR3aa: CASSRNMRGGGYGYTF
CDR3nt: TGTGCCAGTAGCCGAAACATGCGGGGAGGGGGTTATGGCTACACCTTC

v_gene: TRBV9
j_gene: TRBJ2-5
d_gene: -
len: 15
abundance: -
CDR3aa: CASSVGGNQQETQYF
CDR3nt: TGTGCCAGCAGCGTAGGAGGTAATCAGCAAGAGACCCAGTACTTC

v_gene: TRBV6-6
j_gene: TRBJ2-1
d_gene: -
len: 13
abundance: -
CDR3aa: CASTLRFWHEQFF
CDR3nt: TGTGCCAGCACCCTTCGATTTTGGCATGAGCAGTTCTTC

v_gene: TRBV29-1
j_gene: TRBJ2-5
d_gene: -
len: 13
abundance: -
CDR3aa: CSVAPGGQETQYF
CDR3nt: TGCAGCGTTGCCCCAGGTGGCCAAGAGACCCAGTACTTC

v_gene: TRBV5-1
j_gene: TRBJ2-7
d_gene: -
len: 13
abundance: -
CDR3aa: CASSLDEGWEQYF
CDR3nt: TGCGCCAGCAGCTTGGACGAGGGCTGGGAGCAGTACTTC

v_gene: TRBV7-9
j_gene: TRBJ1-4
d_gene: -
len: 13
abundance: -
CDR3aa: CASSLVIGEKLFF
CDR3nt: TGTGCCAGCAGCTTAGTTATCGGTGAAAAACTGTTTTTT

v_gene: TRBV28
j_gene: TRBJ2-5
d_gene: -
len: 14
abundance: -
CDR3aa: CASSLTGAGETQYF
CDR3nt: TGTGCCAGCAGTCTAACAGGGGCGGGGGAGACCCAGTACTTC

v_gene: TRBV6-5
j_gene: TRBJ2-7
d_gene: -
len: 14
abundance: -
CDR3aa: CASSYGLGAYEQYF
CDR3nt: TGTGCCAGCAGTTACGGCCTGGGGGCTTACGAGCAGTACTTC

v_gene: TRBV11-2
j_gene: TRBJ2-7
d_gene: -
len: 14
abundance: -
CDR3aa: CASRTGQGLYEQYF
CDR3nt: TGTGCCAGCAGGACGGGGCAGGGGCTCTACGAGCAGTACTTC

v_gene: TRBV10-3
j_gene: TRBJ1-2
d_gene: -
len: 12
abundance: -
CDR3aa: CAISSDGVGYTF
CDR3nt: TGTGCCATCAGCTCGGACGGGGTTGGCTACACCTTC

v_gene: TRBV7-3
j_gene: TRBJ2-1
d_gene: -
len: 14
abundance: -
CDR3aa: CASSSPKQGNEQFF
CDR3nt: TGTGCCAGCAGCTCCCCGAAGCAGGGGAATGAGCAGTTCTTC

v_gene: TRBV7-2
j_gene: TRBJ1-2
d_gene: TRBD1
len: 14
abundance: -
CDR3aa: CASSSRDRIYGYTF
CDR3nt: TGTGCCAGCAGCTCACGGGACAGGATCTATGGCTACACCTTC

v_gene: TRBV6-5
j_gene: TRBJ2-2
d_gene: -
len: 15
abundance: -
CDR3aa: CASSYGRENTGELFF
CDR3nt: TGTGCCAGCAGTTACGGGCGGGAGAACACCGGGGAGCTGTTTTTT

v_gene: TRBV28
j_gene: TRBJ1-1
d_gene: -
len: 16
abundance: -
CDR3aa: CASSLPVTDGNTEAFF
CDR3nt: TGTGCCAGCAGTTTACCCGTGACAGACGGGAACACTGAAGCTTTCTTT

v_gene: TRBV5-4
j_gene: TRBJ2-7
d_gene: -
len: 12
abundance: -
CDR3aa: CASSLNQAEQYF
CDR3nt: TGTGCCAGCAGCTTGAATCAAGCTGAGCAGTACTTC

v_gene: TRBV28
j_gene: TRBJ2-2
d_gene: -
len: 15
abundance: -
CDR3aa: CASIGAGLNTGELFF
CDR3nt: TGTGCCAGCATTGGCGCGGGATTAAACACCGGGGAGCTGTTTTTT

v_gene: TRBV19
j_gene: TRBJ2-3
d_gene: -
len: 13
abundance: -
CDR3aa: CASSQGITDTQYF
CDR3nt: TGTGCCAGTAGTCAGGGGATAACAGATACGCAGTATTTT

v_gene: TRBV10-2
j_gene: TRBJ2-1
d_gene: -
len: 14
abundance: -
CDR3aa: CASSESISYNEQFF
CDR3nt: TGCGCCAGCAGTGAGTCCATCTCCTACAATGAGCAGTTCTTC

v_gene: TRBV25-1
j_gene: TRBJ1-1
d_gene: TRBD1
len: 15
abundance: few
CDR3aa: CASSVGDRGNTEAFF
CDR3nt: TGTGCCAGCAGTGTTGGGGACAGGGGTAACACTGAAGCTTTCTTT